The present T cell receptor beta chain was sequenced within a study of blood T cells in healthy people across ages. Study results and caveats: Greater diversity and more naive CD4+ cells were seen in long-lived donors than in aged donors.

The authors ran a second PCR of roughly 6 to 12 cycles using a sample-barcoded 5' primer and a J-beta primer mix. Using its own MiXCR run on the 5' RACE reads, TCRdb lists one record per CDR3 protein. The data contain under 1 million distinct CDR3 sequences, approximately 48% of them seen just once; the ten biggest clones take up approximately 20%. The CDR3 is 14 amino acids. Germline V gene sequence: CDR1 KGHDR, CDR2 SFDVKD. Comment on this clonotype: Its specificity is not known.

This receptor was taken from a man aged 55 to 70 in good health. What was sequenced was blood. The V gene is TRBV24-1, the J gene TRBJ2-4; D possibly corresponds to TRBD1 (6 bases). The end of the DNA is better explained by TRBJ2-5, so the J call may be wrong. DNA of the CDR3: TGTGCCACCAGTGATACAGGGCAACAAGAGACCCAGTACTTC. The encoded protein is CATSDTGQQETQYF.